Shown below are 13 T cell receptor beta chains from a single sample sequenced in a study of beta chain features in type 1 diabetes. Expressed TCRB transcripts were sequenced because the entire RNA isolate underwent reverse transcription. Here immunoSEQ multiplex PCR was the method, and the copy in TCRdb shows in-frame clones only, minus some. This table has under 900,000 clones, 17% appearing once. The sequenced sample consisted of naive CD4+ T cells from blood. These receptor sequences come from a young woman in good health.

This clone was seen just once. The chain uses TRBV27 and TRBJ2-7; 11 bases align to TRBD1. Unmatched junction bases numbered 7, after V lost 5 bases and J lost 4 bases. This CDR3 is built from 15 residues. Germline V gene sequence: CDR1 MNHEY, CDR2 SMNVEV (reference sequence). The CDR3 region is CASSQGQGAGYEQYF. The CDR3 region has the DNA TGTGCCAGCAGTCAAGGACAGGGGGCTGGTTACGAGCAGTACTTC.

This clone has a count of ten or more. In nucleotides, the CDR3 is TGCGCCAGCAGTGAGAGCAATCAGCCCCAGCATTTT. Encoded protein: CASSESNQPQHF. The chain uses TRBV23-1 and TRBJ1-5; the D is unclear. TRBV23-1 is an ORF, and what it does is uncertain. V shed 5 bases and J shed 1 base, with 3 bases lying between them. The CDR3 sequence is 12 residues long.

This clone was seen a handful of times. The chain employs TRBV18 and TRBJ1-4; 7 bases match TRBD1. This CDR3 spans 14 amino acids. V gave up 4 bases and J gave up 6 bases; unmatched junction bases: 5. The germline V gene has CDR1 KGHSH and CDR2 LQKENI. This CDR3 reads CASSRRTGDEKLFF. The CDR3 region has the DNA TGTGCCAGCTCACGACGAACAGGGGATGAAAAACTGTTTTTT. The full variable domain, in which reference TRBV18 and TRBJ1-4 provide the parts outside the CDR3, is NAGVMQNPRHLVRRRGQEARLRCSPMKGHSHVYWYRQLPEEGLKFMVYLQKENIIDESGMPKERFSAEFPKEGPSILRIQQVVRGDSAAYFCASSRRTGDEKLFFGSGTQLSVL.

Only a few counts were recorded for this clone. The rearrangement links TRBV10-3 to TRBJ2-5, with D hard to call. From germline, CDR1 is ENHRY and CDR2 SYGVKD. V gave up 0 bases and J gave up 1 base, with 9 bases separating them. The CDR3 extends over 15 amino acids. The CDR3 loop reads CAISESTVSQETQYF. The CDR3 nucleotides read TGTGCCATCAGTGAGTCGACGGTCAGCCAAGAGACCCAGTACTTC.

The chain couples TRBV28 to TRBJ1-2, with a tentative D call TRBD1 (5 bases). Germline CDR1 is MDHEN and CDR2 is SYDVKM. The CDR3 consists of 14 residues. V lost 3 bases to trimming and J lost 8 bases, with 16 bases between them. The CDR3 DNA follows: TGTGCCAGCAGTTTGCCGACAGAATTGACGGGCTACACCTTC. Its protein product is CASSLPTELTGYTF.

This clone has a handful of counts. J is TRBJ2-1 and V is TRBV28; TRBD2 is a possible D gene (5 bases). Trimming stripped 7 bases from V and 9 bases from J, with 22 bases between. Germline V lookup: CDR1 MDHEN, CDR2 SYDVKM. The CDR3 sequence is 15 residues long. This CDR3 is CASTLPGIVVSEQFF. CDR3 sequence (DNA): TGTGCCAGCACCCTCCCCGGGATAGTAGTATCTGAGCAGTTCTTC. Full variable domain (outside the CDR3, taken from reference TRBV28 and TRBJ2-1): DVKVTQSSRYLVKRTGEKVFLECVQDMDHENMFWYRQDPGLGLRLIYFSYDVKMKEKGDIPEGYSVSREKKERFSLILESASTNQTSMYLCASTLPGIVVSEQFFGPGTRLTVL.

This clone has a single count. This chain uses TRBV27 with TRBJ2-5; possible D gene TRBD2, 6 bases. Looked up from germline, CDR1 is MNHEY and CDR2 is SMNVEV (reference sequence). Trimming pared 8 bases from V and 4 bases from J, leaving 14 bases between. The CDR3 is made up of 13 amino acids. This chain's CDR3 is CASWRATTETQYF. The CDR3 nucleotides read TGTGCCAGCTGGAGGGCTACCACAGAGACCCAGTACTTC.

This clone was observed a handful of times. This chain uses TRBV28 with TRBJ2-3, with 9 bases lining up with TRBD2. There are 18 residues in the CDR3. The germline CDR1 and CDR2 sequences are MDHEN and SYDVKM. J was trimmed by 2 bases and V by 1 base; bases with no gene match: 10. CDR3 amino acids: CASSLFRGSGRNTDTQYF. The DNA of the CDR3 is TGTGCCAGCAGTTTATTCCGCGGGAGCGGGAGGAACACAGATACGCAGTATTTT.

This chain joins TRBV5-4 and TRBJ2-3; 14 nucleotides align to TRBD2. J gave up 6 bases and V 4 bases, and 13 bases lay outside the gene matches. Germline loops: CDR1 SGHNT, CDR2 YYREEE (reference sequence). This CDR3 is built from 18 residues. CDR3 DNA sequence: TGTGCCAGCAGCCTCGGACTAGCGGGAGGTGGTGCGCCGGATACGCAGTATTTT. Protein: CASSLGLAGGGAPDTQYF.

This chain uses TRBV7-2 with TRBJ1-4, with no clear D. Germline V gives CDR1 SGHTA, CDR2 FQGNSA. V lost 2 bases and J 11 bases, leaving 9 bases between the germline ends. The CDR3 is 12 amino acids. CDR3 sequence: CASSLNRDKLFF. The CDR3 DNA is TGTGCCAGCAGCTTAAACCGGGATAAACTGTTTTTT.

The chain links TRBV29-1 to TRBJ2-5; D is undetermined. Germline V lookup: CDR1 SQVTM, CDR2 ANQGSEA. V lost 2 bases to trimming and J lost 6 bases, with 10 bases between them. This CDR3 has 12 amino acids. The chain's CDR3 is CSVESGQKTQYF. The CDR3 DNA is TGCAGCGTTGAAAGTGGGCAAAAGACCCAGTACTTC.

This clone was detected a few times. This chain joins TRBV6-5 and TRBJ2-7; TRBD2 matches 8 bases. Germline CDR1 is MNHEY and CDR2 is SVGAGI. V was clipped by 6 bases and J by 2 bases; unmatched bases: 6. The CDR3 sequence is 14 residues long. CDR3 loop: CASRRLARTYEQYF. DNA for the CDR3: TGTGCCAGCAGAAGACTAGCGAGGACCTACGAGCAGTACTTC.

This rearrangement joins TRBV7-9 to TRBJ1-4, with D unclear. Trimming shortened V by 1 base and J by 4 bases, and 7 bases separated the two germline ends. CDR1 and CDR2 (germline): SEHNR, FQNEAQ (reference sequence). The length of the CDR3 is 14 residues. The CDR3 nucleotides read TGTGCCAGCAGCTTAGTGTCAGTTAATGAAAAACTGTTTTTT. Protein sequence: CASSLVSVNEKLFF.